The rows below give T cell receptor beta chains drawn from one sample of a study of monozygotic twins with inflammatory bowel disease. TCRdb reanalyzed the 5' RACE reads and collapses them to one entry per CDR3 protein, without DNA. Its listing shows some 90,000 distinct CDR3 sequences. Sequenced material: blood. The receptor set was obtained from a human donor with ulcerative colitis or Crohn's disease, or a healthy co-twin of an affected twin (not recorded which). CDR3s include the opening cysteine and the closing phenylalanine or tryptophan. Each record gives: J gene, V gene, CDR3 protein.

j_gene: TRBJ2-7; v_gene: TRBV5-1; CDR3aa: CASSGPRDRGHYEQYF
j_gene: TRBJ1-2; v_gene: TRBV9; CDR3aa: CASSAHQTIQTNYYGYTF
j_gene: TRBJ1-5; v_gene: TRBV5-5; CDR3aa: CASSLGQGNGQPQHF
j_gene: TRBJ2-5; v_gene: TRBV15; CDR3aa: CATIQRGTQETQYF
j_gene: TRBJ1-1; v_gene: TRBV5-5; CDR3aa: CASSFNTNTEAFF
j_gene: TRBJ2-1; v_gene: TRBV10-3; CDR3aa: CAISESFVGGGRYNEQFF
j_gene: TRBJ2-3; v_gene: TRBV3-1; CDR3aa: CASSQVRTHTDTQYF
j_gene: TRBJ2-1; v_gene: TRBV7-3; CDR3aa: CASSLRTGGRNEQFF
j_gene: TRBJ2-7; v_gene: TRBV19; CDR3aa: CASTSSLDPAREQYF
j_gene: TRBJ1-3; v_gene: TRBV6-5; CDR3aa: CASSWDYSGNTIYF
j_gene: TRBJ2-7; v_gene: TRBV5-1; CDR3aa: CASTFAPGDRVYEQYF
j_gene: TRBJ2-7; v_gene: TRBV3-1; CDR3aa: CASSQYDGFYEQYF
j_gene: TRBJ1-1; v_gene: TRBV20-1; CDR3aa: CSARPREGNTEAFF
j_gene: TRBJ2-2; v_gene: TRBV5-1; CDR3aa: CASSSRPGRNTGELFF
j_gene: TRBJ1-4; v_gene: TRBV29-1; CDR3aa: CSALSGTGDRKLFF
j_gene: TRBJ2-6; v_gene: TRBV20-1; CDR3aa: CSARDFRGFSGANVLTF
j_gene: TRBJ1-4; v_gene: TRBV6-1; CDR3aa: CASSATSGPANEKLFF
j_gene: TRBJ1-6; v_gene: TRBV24-1; CDR3aa: CATGRGRGFNSPLHF
j_gene: TRBJ2-3; v_gene: TRBV12-3/TRBV12-4; CDR3aa: CASSPGTSGVIGTDTQYF
j_gene: TRBJ1-4; v_gene: TRBV7-9; CDR3aa: CASSPWDFGGTNEKLFF
j_gene: TRBJ1-1; v_gene: TRBV6-1; CDR3aa: CASSEWWTNTEAFF